A selection of T cell receptor beta chains follows, all from one sample in a study of neurological immune-mediated disorders. Each CDR3 protein gets one entry after TCRdb re-called the 5' RACE reads with MiXCR. Here the sample spans some 86,000 distinct CDR3 sequences, approximately 2.8% being singletons. Sequencing was done on a sample of PBMCs. Receptors originate from a woman aged 25 to 39 with multiple sclerosis. CDR3s include the opening cysteine and the closing phenylalanine or tryptophan. Each record gives: D gene, CDR3 length, clone size, V gene, J gene, CDR3 protein, CDR3 DNA. The D gene is left open where the match is weak. Size values are once, few and many counts, or a class for expanded clones, and some rows have none.

D: TRBD2; length: 14; size: many; V: TRBV20-1; J: TRBJ2-2; CDR3: CSARTSGHTGELFF; DNA: TGCAGTGCTCGGACTAGCGGACACACCGGGGAGCTGTTTTTT
D: TRBD2; length: 15; size: many; V: TRBV10-3; J: TRBJ2-5; CDR3: CAISAGGRKGETQYF; DNA: TGTGCCATCAGCGCGGGGGGCCGGAAGGGAGAGACCCAGTACTTC
D: -; length: 12; size: many; V: TRBV6-2/TRBV6-3; J: TRBJ2-2; CDR3: CASSAVGGELFF; DNA: TGTGCCAGCAGTGCGGTCGGCGGGGAGCTGTTTTTT
D: -; length: 18; size: many; V: TRBV20-1; J: TRBJ2-7; CDR3: CSARSPTTPGPIPYEQYF; DNA: TGCAGTGCTAGATCCCCAACCACGCCGGGACCTATTCCCTACGAGCAGTACTTC
D: -; length: 15; size: many; V: TRBV6-6; J: TRBJ2-5; CDR3: CASSYVTGAGETQYF; DNA: TGTGCCAGCAGTTACGTAACGGGAGCAGGGGAGACCCAGTACTTC
D: TRBD1; length: 16; size: many; V: TRBV5-1; J: TRBJ2-3; CDR3: CASSNDRATRADTQYF; DNA: TGCGCCAGCAGCAACGACAGGGCGACTCGAGCAGATACGCAGTATTTT
D: TRBD1; length: 15; size: many; V: TRBV28; J: TRBJ1-4; CDR3: CASSLPGQQVEKLFF; DNA: TGTGCCAGCAGCTTACCGGGACAGCAAGTAGAAAAACTGTTTTTT
D: TRBD2; length: 16; size: many; V: TRBV28; J: TRBJ2-3; CDR3: CASSSPPSGRSDTQYF; DNA: TGTGCCAGCAGTTCCCCCCCTAGCGGGCGGTCAGATACGCAGTATTTT
D: TRBD1; length: 13; size: many; V: TRBV20-1; J: TRBJ2-7; CDR3: CSARETGDYEQYF; DNA: TGCAGTGCTAGAGAAACAGGGGACTACGAGCAGTACTTC
D: -; length: 13; size: many; V: TRBV7-9; J: TRBJ2-7; CDR3: CASSLGGTVEQYF; DNA: TGTGCCAGCAGCTTAGGAGGGACGGTTGAGCAGTACTTC
D: TRBD2; length: 16; size: many; V: TRBV7-9; J: TRBJ2-7; CDR3: CASSLTLGRELYEQYF; DNA: TGTGCCAGCAGCTTAACCCTTGGGCGGGAGCTCTACGAGCAGTACTTC
D: -; length: 15; size: many; V: TRBV15; J: TRBJ1-5; CDR3: CATSVRQGFNQPQHF; DNA: TGTGCCACCAGTGTCCGGCAGGGTTTTAATCAGCCCCAGCATTTT
D: -; length: 14; size: many; V: TRBV20-1; J: TRBJ2-3; CDR3: CSARRAISTDTQYF; DNA: TGCAGTGCTAGAAGGGCGATTAGCACAGATACGCAGTATTTT
D: TRBD1; length: 15; size: many; V: TRBV5-1; J: TRBJ2-5; CDR3: CASSLQNRGWETQYF; DNA: TGCGCCAGCAGCTTACAGAACAGGGGATGGGAGACCCAGTACTTC
D: TRBD1; length: 16; size: many; V: TRBV28; J: TRBJ1-1; CDR3: CASSFEGRGPGTEAFF; DNA: TGTGCCAGCAGTTTTGAGGGCAGGGGGCCGGGGACTGAAGCTTTCTTT
D: TRBD2; length: 15; size: many; V: TRBV20-1; J: TRBJ2-3; CDR3: CSAVSGRSGTDTQYF; DNA: TGCAGTGCTGTTAGCGGGAGGAGCGGCACAGATACGCAGTATTTT
D: TRBD1; length: 15; size: many; V: TRBV5-1; J: TRBJ2-3; CDR3: CASRDRDRPTDTQYF; DNA: TGCGCCAGCAGAGACCGGGACAGACCCACAGATACGCAGTATTTT
D: -; length: 16; size: many; V: TRBV29-1; J: TRBJ2-6; CDR3: CSVARDVHSGANVLTF; DNA: TGCAGCGTTGCCCGGGACGTCCACTCTGGGGCCAACGTCCTGACTTTC
D: -; length: 14; size: many; V: TRBV20-1; J: TRBJ2-1; CDR3: CSASGGFSYNEQFF; DNA: TGCAGTGCTAGTGGTGGCTTCTCCTACAATGAGCAGTTCTTC
D: -; length: 16; size: many; V: TRBV24-1; J: TRBJ2-6; CDR3: CATSDSRGSGANVLTF; DNA: TGTGCCACCAGTGATTCTAGAGGGTCCGGGGCCAACGTCCTGACTTTC
D: -; length: 12; size: many; V: TRBV20-1; J: TRBJ2-5; CDR3: CSARAGRETQYF; DNA: TGCAGTGCCCGAGCAGGGCGAGAGACCCAGTACTTC
D: TRBD1; length: 13; size: many; V: TRBV29-1; J: TRBJ2-1; CDR3: CSATGIDGNEQFF; DNA: TGCAGCGCGACAGGGATTGATGGGAATGAGCAGTTCTTC
D: -; length: 15; size: -; V: TRBV11-2; J: TRBJ2-2; CDR3: CASSYRDLGTGELFF; DNA: TGTGCCAGCAGCTACCGGGACTTGGGGACCGGGGAGCTGTTTTTT
D: TRBD2; length: 14; size: many; V: TRBV7-9; J: TRBJ2-1; CDR3: CASSEGLASLEQFF; DNA: TGTGCCAGCAGCGAGGGACTAGCGTCTCTTGAGCAGTTCTTC
D: -; length: 15; size: many; V: TRBV3-1; J: TRBJ2-1; CDR3: CASSQLVRDRNEQFF; DNA: TGTGCCAGCAGCCAATTAGTCCGGGACCGCAATGAGCAGTTCTTC
D: TRBD2; length: 17; size: many; V: TRBV5-1; J: TRBJ2-7; CDR3: CASSLTGAGGPLLEQYF; DNA: TGCGCCAGCAGCTTGACGGGAGCGGGGGGGCCCCTCCTCGAGCAGTACTTC
D: -; length: 12; size: many; V: TRBV5-1; J: TRBJ1-1; CDR3: CASGKQGFEAFF; DNA: TGCGCCAGCGGGAAACAGGGCTTTGAAGCTTTCTTT
D: TRBD1; length: 13; size: many; V: TRBV20-1; J: TRBJ1-4; CDR3: CSARDRGAEKLFF; DNA: TGCAGTGCACGGGACAGGGGGGCTGAAAAACTGTTTTTT
D: -; length: 15; size: many; V: TRBV7-8; J: TRBJ2-1; CDR3: CASKEAPGSYNEQFF; DNA: TGTGCCAGCAAGGAGGCGCCTGGCTCCTACAATGAGCAGTTCTTC
D: -; length: 10; size: many; V: TRBV15; J: TRBJ2-1; CDR3: CATGGNEQFF; DNA: TGTGCCACCGGCGGCAATGAGCAGTTCTTC
D: -; length: 13; size: many; V: TRBV9; J: TRBJ1-2; CDR3: CASSVGGDYGYTF; DNA: TGTGCCAGCAGCGTAGGGGGAGACTATGGCTACACCTTC
D: -; length: 13; size: many; V: TRBV20-1; J: TRBJ2-7; CDR3: CSARGAGHYEQYF; DNA: TGCAGTGCTAGGGGCGCGGGGCACTACGAGCAGTACTTC
D: -; length: 14; size: many; V: TRBV5-1; J: TRBJ2-1; CDR3: CASSTISSYNEQFF; DNA: TGCGCCAGCAGCACTATAAGTTCCTACAATGAGCAGTTCTTC
D: -; length: 13; size: many; V: TRBV2; J: TRBJ1-1; CDR3: CASSEGAGTEAFF; DNA: TGTGCCAGCAGTGAGGGGGCCGGAACTGAAGCTTTCTTT
D: -; length: 14; size: few; V: TRBV5-6; J: TRBJ1-1; CDR3: CASSSDFGWTEAFF; DNA: TGTGCCAGCAGCTCGGATTTTGGTTGGACTGAAGCTTTCTTT
D: -; length: 16; size: many; V: TRBV5-1; J: TRBJ2-2; CDR3: CASLPRSRGHTGELFF; DNA: TGCGCCAGCCTTCCACGGAGCAGGGGACACACCGGGGAGCTGTTTTTT
D: -; length: 14; size: many; V: TRBV20-1; J: TRBJ2-3; CDR3: CSARDSVGTDTQYF; DNA: TGCAGTGCTAGAGATTCAGTGGGCACAGATACGCAGTATTTT
D: TRBD2; length: 16; size: many; V: TRBV5-4; J: TRBJ2-7; CDR3: CASSVGEGRRFYEQYF; DNA: TGTGCCAGCAGCGTTGGGGAGGGGCGCCGCTTCTACGAGCAGTACTTC
D: -; length: 16; size: many; V: TRBV7-9; J: TRBJ2-2; CDR3: CASSLGASGVTGELFF; DNA: TGTGCCAGCAGCTTAGGGGCCAGCGGTGTCACCGGGGAGCTGTTTTTT
D: -; length: 15; size: many; V: TRBV11-2; J: TRBJ1-1; CDR3: CASSSPEGVNTEAFF; DNA: TGTGCCAGCAGCTCCCCGGAGGGGGTGAACACTGAAGCTTTCTTT
D: TRBD2; length: 13; size: many; V: TRBV29-1; J: TRBJ2-1; CDR3: CSAEGGSGSEQFF; DNA: TGCAGCGCCGAGGGCGGGAGTGGTAGTGAGCAGTTCTTC